These T cell receptor beta chains were read from a single sample in a study of CD8+ T cells in alopecia areata. The data were produced by immunoSEQ multiplex PCR, yet TCRdb's version contains in-frame clones alone and is incomplete. The top ten clones hold roughly 2.8% of a sample with roughly 210,000 clones, 40% to 45% of them seen once. The material was CD4+ T cells sorted from blood, obtained around week 37, from a patient treated with tofacitinib. All receptors come from a human donor with alopecia areata. Each CDR3 is given with its conserved first and last residue. The D gene is left open where the match is weak.

TRBV4-3	-	CASSQEGGRADTQYF
TRBV4-1	TRBD1	CASSQTGGRETQYF
TRBV30	TRBD1	CAWTLTGWTDTQYF
TRBV30	-	CAWISGAFSEAFF
TRBV9	TRBD1	CASSPRGQGLGEQYF
TRBV9	TRBD1	CASSVGQGTEAFF
TRBV30	-	CAWSVPDRGTEAFF
TRBV30	TRBD1	CAWSYKTSQGADEQYF
TRBV5-1	TRBD2	CASSRGDAFQETQYF
TRBV27	-	CASSQAGRNTGELFF
TRBV6-1	-	CASNNGDTQYF
TRBV5-1	TRBD1	CASRDRVAGANVLTF
TRBV4-2	-	CASSQDLRGGGYTF
TRBV19	-	CASSPLNEQFF
TRBV6-1	TRBD2	CASRIAGGPHEQYF
TRBV27	-	CASTLTPGPYEQYF
TRBV6-5	-	CASSASWDSTDTQYF
TRBV6-6	-	CASRLRLQETQYF
TRBV4-3	TRBD2	CASSQGTSGFDGELFF
TRBV30	-	CAWSVRAAGRNTEAFF
TRBV4-3	TRBD2	CASSQDQAGAYNEQFF
TRBV10-3	-	CAISENTEAFF
TRBV14	-	CASSILVGFPYEQYF
TRBV19	TRBD1	CASSIHRDREKQPQHF